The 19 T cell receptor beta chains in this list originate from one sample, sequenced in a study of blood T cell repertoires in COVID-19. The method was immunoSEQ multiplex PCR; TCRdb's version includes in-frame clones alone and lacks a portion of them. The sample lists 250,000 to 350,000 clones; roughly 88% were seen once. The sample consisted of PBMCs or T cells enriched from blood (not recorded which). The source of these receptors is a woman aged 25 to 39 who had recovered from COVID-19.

The CDR3 region has the DNA TGTGCCAGCAGTCTTTGGACAGGGAGCGAGCGGCAGTACTTC. Amino acid sequence: CASSLWTGSERQYF. The rearrangement uses TRBV6-5 and TRBJ2-7; 8 positions match TRBD1. This CDR3 is built from 14 residues. Germline assignment: CDR1 MNHEY and CDR2 SVGAGI. V lost 5 bases to trimming and J lost 9 bases; unmatched junction nucleotides: 12.

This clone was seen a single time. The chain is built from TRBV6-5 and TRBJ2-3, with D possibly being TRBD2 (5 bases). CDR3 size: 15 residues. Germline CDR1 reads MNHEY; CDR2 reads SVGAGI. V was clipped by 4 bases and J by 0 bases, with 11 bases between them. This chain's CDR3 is CASSSRDTSTDTQYF. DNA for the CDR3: TGTGCCAGCAGTTCGAGGGATACTAGCACAGATACGCAGTATTTT.

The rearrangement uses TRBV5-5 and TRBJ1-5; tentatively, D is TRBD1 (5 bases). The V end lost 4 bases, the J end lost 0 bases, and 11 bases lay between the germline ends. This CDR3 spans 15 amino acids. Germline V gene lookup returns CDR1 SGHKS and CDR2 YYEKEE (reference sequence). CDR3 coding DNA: TGTGCCAGCAGCAACCGGGGGAATAGCAATCAGCCCCAGCATTTT. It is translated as CASSNRGNSNQPQHF.

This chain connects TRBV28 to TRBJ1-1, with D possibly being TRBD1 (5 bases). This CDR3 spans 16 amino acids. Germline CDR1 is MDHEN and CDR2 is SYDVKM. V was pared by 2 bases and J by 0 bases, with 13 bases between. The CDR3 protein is CASSLQQGSLNTEAFF. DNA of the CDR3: TGTGCCAGCAGTTTACAGCAGGGTTCCTTGAACACTGAAGCTTTCTTT.

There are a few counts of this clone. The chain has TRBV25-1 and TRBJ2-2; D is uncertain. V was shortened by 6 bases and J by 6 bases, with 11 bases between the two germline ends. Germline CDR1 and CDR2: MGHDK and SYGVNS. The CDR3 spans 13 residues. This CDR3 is CASSLPGAGELFF. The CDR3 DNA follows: TGTGCCAGCAGCCTCCCTGGAGCCGGGGAGCTGTTTTTT. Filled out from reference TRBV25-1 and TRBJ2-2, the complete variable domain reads EADIYQTPRYLVIGTGKKITLECSQTMGHDKMYWYQQDPGMELHLIHYSYGVNSTEKGDLSSESTVSRIRTEHFPLTLESARPSHTSQYLCASSLPGAGELFFGEGSRLTVL.

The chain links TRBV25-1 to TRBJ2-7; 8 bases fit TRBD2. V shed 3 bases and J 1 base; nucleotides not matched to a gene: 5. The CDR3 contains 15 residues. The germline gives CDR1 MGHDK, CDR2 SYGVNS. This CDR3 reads CASSDGGADSYEQYF. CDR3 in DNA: TGTGCCAGCAGTGACGGGGGGGCCGATTCCTACGAGCAGTACTTC.

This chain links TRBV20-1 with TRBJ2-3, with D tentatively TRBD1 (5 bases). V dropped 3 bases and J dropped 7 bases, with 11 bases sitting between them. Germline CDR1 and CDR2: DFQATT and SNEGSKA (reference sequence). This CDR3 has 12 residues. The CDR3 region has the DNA TGCAGTGCTAGTCAGGGTCCCAATACGCAGTATTTT. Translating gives CSASQGPNTQYF.

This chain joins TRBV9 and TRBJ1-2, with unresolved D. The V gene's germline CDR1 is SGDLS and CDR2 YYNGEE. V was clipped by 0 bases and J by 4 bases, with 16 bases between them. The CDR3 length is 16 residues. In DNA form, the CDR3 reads TGTGCCAGCAGCGTAGGTGCCGGGAGCCACCTCTATGGCTACACCTTC. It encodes CASSVGAGSHLYGYTF.

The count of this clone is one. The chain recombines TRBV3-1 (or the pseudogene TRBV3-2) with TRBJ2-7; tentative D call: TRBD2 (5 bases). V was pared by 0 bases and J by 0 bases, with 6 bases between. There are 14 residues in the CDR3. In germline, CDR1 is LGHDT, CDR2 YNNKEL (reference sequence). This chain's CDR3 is CASSQEADSYEQYF. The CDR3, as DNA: TGTGCCAGCAGCCAAGAAGCGGACTCCTACGAGCAGTACTTC.

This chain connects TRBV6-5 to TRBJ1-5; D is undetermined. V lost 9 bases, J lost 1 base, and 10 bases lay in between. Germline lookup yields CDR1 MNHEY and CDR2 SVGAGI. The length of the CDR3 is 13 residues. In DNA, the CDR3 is TGTGCCAGTAAACAACAAAGCAATCAGCCCCAGCATTTT. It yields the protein CASKQQSNQPQHF.

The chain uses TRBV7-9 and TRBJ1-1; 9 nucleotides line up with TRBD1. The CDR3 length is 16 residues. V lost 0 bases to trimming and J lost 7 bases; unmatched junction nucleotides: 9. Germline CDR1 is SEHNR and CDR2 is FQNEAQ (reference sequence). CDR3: CASSLAHLGQGNEAFF. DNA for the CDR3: TGTGCCAGCAGCTTAGCGCATCTGGGACAGGGTAATGAAGCTTTCTTT.

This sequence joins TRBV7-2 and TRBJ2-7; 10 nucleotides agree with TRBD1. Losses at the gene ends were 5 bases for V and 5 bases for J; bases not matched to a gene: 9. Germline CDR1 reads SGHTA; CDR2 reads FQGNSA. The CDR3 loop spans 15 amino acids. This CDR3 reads CASSATGTGVNEQYF. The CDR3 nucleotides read TGTGCCAGCAGCGCGACCGGGACAGGGGTAAACGAGCAGTACTTC. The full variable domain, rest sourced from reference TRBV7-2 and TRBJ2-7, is GAGVSQSPSNKVTEKGKDVELRCDPISGHTALYWYRQSLGQGLEFLIYFQGNSAPDKSGLPSDRFSAERTGGSVSTLTIQRTQQEDSAVYLCASSATGTGVNEQYFGPGTRLTVT.

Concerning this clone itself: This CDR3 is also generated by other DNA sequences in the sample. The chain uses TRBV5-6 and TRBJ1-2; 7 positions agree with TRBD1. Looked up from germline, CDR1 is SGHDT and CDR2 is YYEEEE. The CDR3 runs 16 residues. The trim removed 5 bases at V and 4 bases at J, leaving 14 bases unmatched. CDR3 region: CASSFPDRDPVYGYTF. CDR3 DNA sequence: TGTGCCAGCAGTTTTCCCGACAGGGACCCTGTCTATGGCTACACCTTC.

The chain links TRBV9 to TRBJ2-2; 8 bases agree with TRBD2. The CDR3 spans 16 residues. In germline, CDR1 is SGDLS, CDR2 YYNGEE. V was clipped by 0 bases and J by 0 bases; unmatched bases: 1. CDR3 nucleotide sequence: TGTGCCAGCAGCGTAGCGGGGGGGGCGAACACCGGGGAGCTGTTTTTT. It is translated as CASSVAGGANTGELFF. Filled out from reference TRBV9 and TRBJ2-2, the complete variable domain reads DSGVTQTPKHLITATGQRVTLRCSPRSGDLSVYWYQQSLDQGLQFLIQYYNGEERAKGNILERFSAQQFPDLHSELNLSSLELGDSALYFCASSVAGGANTGELFFGEGSRLTVL.

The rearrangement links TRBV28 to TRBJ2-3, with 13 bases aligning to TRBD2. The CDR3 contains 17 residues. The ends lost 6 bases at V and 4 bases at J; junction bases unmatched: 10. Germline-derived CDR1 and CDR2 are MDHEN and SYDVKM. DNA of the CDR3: TGTGCCAGCAGCCGACCCACTAGCGGGGGGGCCTCAGATACGCAGTATTTT. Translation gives CASSRPTSGGASDTQYF.

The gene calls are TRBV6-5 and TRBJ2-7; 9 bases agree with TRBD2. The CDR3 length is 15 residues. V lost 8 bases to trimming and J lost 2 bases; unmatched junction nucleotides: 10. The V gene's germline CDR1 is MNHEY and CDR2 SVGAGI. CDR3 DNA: TGTGCCAGCGCGTTGAGGCTAGCGGGGACCTACGAGCAGTACTTC. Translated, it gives CASALRLAGTYEQYF.

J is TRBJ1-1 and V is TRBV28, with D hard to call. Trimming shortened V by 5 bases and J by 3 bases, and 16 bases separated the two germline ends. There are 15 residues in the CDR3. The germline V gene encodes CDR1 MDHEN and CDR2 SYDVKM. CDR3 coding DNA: TGTGCCAGCAGTACCCCGGTTCCCATGGACACTGAAGCTTTCTTT. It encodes CASSTPVPMDTEAFF.

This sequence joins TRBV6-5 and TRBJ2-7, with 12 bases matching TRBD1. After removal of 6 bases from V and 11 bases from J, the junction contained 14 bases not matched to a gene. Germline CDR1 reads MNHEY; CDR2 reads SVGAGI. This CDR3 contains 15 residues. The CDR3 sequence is CASSSPGQGAEQKYF. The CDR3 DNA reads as TGTGCCAGCAGCTCTCCGGGACAGGGGGCAGAGCAGAAGTACTTC.

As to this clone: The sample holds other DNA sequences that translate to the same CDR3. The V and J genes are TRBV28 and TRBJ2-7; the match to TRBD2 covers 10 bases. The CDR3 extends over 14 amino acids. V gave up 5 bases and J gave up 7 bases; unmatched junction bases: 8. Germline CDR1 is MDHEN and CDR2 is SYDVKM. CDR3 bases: TGTGCCAGCAGTCCCCCAGCGGGGGGGGGAGAGCAGTACTTC. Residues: CASSPPAGGGEQYF. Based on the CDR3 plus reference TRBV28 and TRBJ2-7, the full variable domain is DVKVTQSSRYLVKRTGEKVFLECVQDMDHENMFWYRQDPGLGLRLIYFSYDVKMKEKGDIPEGYSVSREKKERFSLILESASTNQTSMYLCASSPPAGGGEQYFGPGTRLTVT.